Below are 26 T cell receptor beta chains sequenced from a single sample in a study of T cells after yellow fever vaccination. TCRdb ran MiXCR on the 5' RACE reads and lists one entry per CDR3 protein. Altogether 450,000 to 550,000 distinct CDR3 sequences are present, roughly 22% being singletons, with the ten largest covering about 17%. The material was PBMCs, obtained roughly 20 days after the first yellow fever vaccination. The receptors shown here come from a man younger than 30 who received the YFV17D yellow fever vaccine.

The rearrangement joins TRBV6-5 to TRBJ2-1; 8 bases map to TRBD1. Germline CDR1 reads MNHEY; CDR2 reads SVGAGI. Trimming removed 4 bases from V and 4 bases from J; junction bases left unmatched: 3. CDR3 length: 14 residues. CDR3 sequence reads: CASSSGDRYNEQFF. CDR3 nucleotide sequence: TGTGCCAGCAGTTCCGGGGACAGGTACAATGAGCAGTTCTTC.

This clonotype turned up a few times. The chain combines TRBV6-2 or TRBV6-3 with TRBJ2-3; no definite D call. Trimming left V 5 bases short and J 4 bases short, with 10 bases between. The germline V gene has CDR1 MNHEY and CDR2 SVGEGT. The CDR3 contains 13 residues. The CDR3: CASSPRAPDTQYF. The CDR3, as DNA: TGTGCCAGCAGTCCACGGGCCCCAGATACGCAGTATTTT.

This clonotype turned up a few times. The chain carries TRBV25-1 and TRBJ1-6; no firm D call. This CDR3 is 15 amino acids long. V was pared by 5 bases and J by 4 bases, with 12 bases between. Germline assignment: CDR1 MGHDK and CDR2 SYGVNS. This CDR3 is CASSSRTSYNSPLHF. DNA of the CDR3: TGTGCCAGCAGTTCTCGGACCTCGTATAATTCACCCCTCCACTTT.

This clonotype was seen only a few times. The chain has TRBV10-3 and TRBJ2-3; possibly TRBD1 or TRBD2 for D (6 bases each). The V gene lost 8 bases and the J gene lost 5 bases, with 17 bases spanning the gap. Germline V gene data show CDR1 as ENHRY and CDR2 as SYGVKD. The CDR3 is 14 residues long. CDR3 bases: TGTGCCATCGGCGGGACCACACAGGGAGATACGCAGTATTTT. It translates to CAIGGTTQGDTQYF.

This clonotype showed up just a few times. V gene TRBV7-9 combines with J gene TRBJ2-2; 7 nucleotides align to TRBD2. V dropped 3 bases and J dropped 3; count of bases not matched to a gene: 10. Germline V gives CDR1 SEHNR, CDR2 FQNEAQ (reference sequence). CDR3 length equals 17 residues. CDR3 nucleotide sequence: TGTGCCAGCAGCTTTATCCTGGGCGGGGGAGACACCGGGGAGCTGTTTTTT. This sequence encodes CASSFILGGGDTGELFF.

V usage is TRBV7-6 and J usage is TRBJ2-7, with D perhaps matching TRBD1 (6 bases). The CDR3 is 17 residues long. Germline CDR1 SGHVS, CDR2 FNYEAQ. V shed 0 bases and J shed 2 bases, with 17 bases lying between them. CDR3 bases: TGTGCCAGCAGCTTAGCCTTTCGCCGGGACATCCCCTACGAGCAGTACTTC. Translation: CASSLAFRRDIPYEQYF.

This clonotype is medium-sized by share. This chain joins TRBV20-1 and TRBJ1-5; 10 bases agree with TRBD1. V shed 0 bases and J 5 bases; nucleotides not matched to a gene: 7. Germline V gene sequence: CDR1 DFQATT, CDR2 SNEGSKA (reference sequence). CDR3 size: 16 residues. The CDR3 sequence: CSARDRTGGGHQPQHF. Written as DNA, the CDR3 is TGCAGTGCTAGAGATCGGACAGGGGGAGGGCATCAGCCCCAGCATTTT.

This clonotype has more than one count but fewer than ten. The chain recombines TRBV2 with TRBJ1-5; D unresolved. Looked up from germline, CDR1 is SNHLY and CDR2 is FYNNEI. The V gene lost 1 base and the J gene lost 6 bases, with 10 bases spanning the gap. The CDR3 runs 14 residues. The CDR3 coding sequence is TGTGCCAGCAGTGAAGGTGGCAGTGGTCAGCCCCAGCATTTT. Amino acid sequence: CASSEGGSGQPQHF.

This clonotype was observed a handful of times. The chain links TRBV7-2 to TRBJ2-3; 12 positions match TRBD2. The V segment lost 7 bases and the J segment 9 bases; nucleotides outside the gene matches: 11. Looked up from germline, CDR1 is SGHTA and CDR2 is FQGNSA. The CDR3 totals 15 residues. The CDR3 bases are TGTGCCAGCACCACTTACCTAGCGGGGGGGTTAACGCAGTATTTT. It specifies CASTTYLAGGLTQYF.

This clonotype was detected a few times. The genes are TRBV4-3 and TRBJ2-1; 8 positions agree with TRBD2. The V gene's germline CDR1 is LGHNA and CDR2 YSLEER. This CDR3 contains 17 residues. V lost 0 bases and J lost 8; bases outside the gene matches: 12. As DNA, the CDR3 is TGCGCCAGCAGCCAAGAGACCGACGGGACTAGATTCGATGAGCAGTTCTTC. Translating it yields CASSQETDGTRFDEQFF.

The chain has TRBV20-1 and TRBJ2-1, with D perhaps matching TRBD2 (6 bases). Germline loops: CDR1 DFQATT, CDR2 SNEGSKA (reference sequence). The CDR3 sequence is 10 residues long. V was shortened by 3 bases and J by 9 bases, with 6 bases between the two germline ends. The CDR3 here is CSARGGEQFF. The CDR3 DNA follows: TGCAGTGCTAGGGGAGGTGAGCAGTTCTTC.

A word on this clonotype: This sequence may be a read error, since a much larger clone differs from it by one base. The rearrangement joins TRBV6-1 to TRBJ2-7; a possible D gene is TRBD1 (6 bases). Germline CDR1 and CDR2: MNHNS and SASEGT. The CDR3 is 14 residues long. The DNA of the CDR3 is TGTGTCAGCAGACCCAGGGGTGGCTCCTACGAGCAGTACGTC. Protein product: CVSRPRGGSYEQYV.

This clonotype was seen a handful of times. The V call is TRBV7-6, the J call TRBJ2-7; no firm D call. This CDR3 comprises 14 residues. CDR1 is SGHVS and CDR2 is FNYEAQ in the germline V gene. Trimming took 1 base from V and 6 from J, leaving 13 bases between them. The DNA of the CDR3 is TGTGCCAGCAGCTTAGAATCCACCTTTGGCGAGCAGTACGTC. Its protein product is CASSLESTFGEQYV.

The J gene is TRBJ2-1, the V gene TRBV19; TRBD2 matches 9 bases. The CDR3 consists of 14 residues. The germline V gene encodes CDR1 LNHDA and CDR2 SQIVND (reference sequence). V lost 8 bases to trimming and J lost 9 bases; unmatched junction nucleotides: 11. DNA of the CDR3: TGTGCCAGTGGGTGGCGGGGGGGCCTTGGTGAGCAGTTCTTC. It yields the protein CASGWRGGLGEQFF.

The genes are TRBV20-1 and TRBJ1-5; no clear D gene. V lost 6 bases and J lost 0, with 9 bases in between. This CDR3 is 13 amino acids long. Germline V CDR1 and CDR2: DFQATT, SNEGSKA (reference sequence). The CDR3 DNA follows: TGCAGTGCCCCCCGGGATAGCAATCAGCCCCAGCATTTT. This translates into CSAPRDSNQPQHF.

This clonotype was picked up a small number of times. The V and J genes are TRBV7-2 and TRBJ1-1; D gene uncertain. V lost 5 bases and J lost 9, with 16 bases in between. Looked up from germline, CDR1 is SGHTA and CDR2 is FQGNSA. CDR3 length: 13 amino acids. CDR3 in DNA: TGTGCCAGCAGCGACCAAGGGAGGGTAAAAGCTTTCTTT. It encodes CASSDQGRVKAFF.

The table lists this clonotype with a few counts. This chain uses TRBV12-3 or TRBV12-4 with TRBJ2-1, with D possibly being TRBD1 or TRBD2 (6 bases each). Trimming stripped 3 bases from V and 16 bases from J, with 13 bases between. The CDR3 runs 11 residues. The CDR3 sequence is CASSLWGDNFF. In nucleotides, the CDR3 is TGTGCCAGCAGTTTGTGGGGGGACAATTTCTTC.

This clonotype turned up a few times. CDR3 sequence: CASSFNKNTGELFF. The CDR3, as DNA: TGTGCCAGCAGTTTTAATAAGAACACCGGGGAGCTGTTTTTT. The V and J genes are TRBV12-3 or TRBV12-4 and TRBJ2-2; the D is unclear. The CDR3 is made up of 14 amino acids. The V and J ends lost 3 bases and 1 base respectively, with 6 bases between them.

The chain has TRBV12-3 or TRBV12-4 and TRBJ2-3; D unclear. There are 16 residues in the CDR3. Trimming removed 5 bases from V and 0 bases from J, with 15 bases in between. Here the CDR3 reads CASSPGVAASTDTQYF. The CDR3 region has the DNA TGTGCCAGCAGTCCCGGAGTGGCTGCTAGCACAGATACGCAGTATTTT.

The V and J genes are TRBV5-1 and TRBJ2-3, with D maybe TRBD1 (6 bases). The CDR3 is made up of 17 amino acids. The germline CDR1 and CDR2 sequences are SGHRS and YFSETQ. The V end lost 1 base, the J end lost 5 bases, and 20 bases lay between the germline ends. The CDR3 nucleotides read TGCGCCAGCAGCTTGTATCGGTTGGGGGCTGATGGAGATACGCAGTATTTT. It codes for CASSLYRLGADGDTQYF.

This clonotype turned up a few times. The chain has TRBV11-1 and TRBJ2-5, with 12 bases fitting TRBD2. Germline CDR1 reads SGHAT; CDR2 reads FQDESV (reference sequence). The CDR3 is made up of 20 amino acids. V trimming: 4 bases; J trimming: 2 bases; junction bases outside the gene matches: 17. CDR3 DNA sequence: TGTGCCAGCAGCTCTTCCTGGAGCGCTAGCGGGGGGGTAAGACAAGAGACCCAGTACTTC. Protein sequence: CASSSSWSASGGVRQETQYF. The entire variable domain, with the rest obtained from reference TRBV11-1 and TRBJ2-5, is as follows: EAEVAQSPRYKITEKSQAVAFWCDPISGHATLYWYRQILGQGPELLVQFQDESVVDDSQLPKDRFSAERLKGVDSTLKIQPAELGDSAMYLCASSSSWSASGGVRQETQYFGPGTRLLVL.

This clonotype has more than one count but fewer than ten. The chain uses TRBV10-3 and TRBJ2-5; 11 nucleotides line up with TRBD2. This CDR3 spans 16 amino acids. V lost 2 bases to trimming and J lost 4 bases; unmatched junction nucleotides: 6. Germline-derived CDR1 and CDR2 are ENHRY and SYGVKD. DNA for the CDR3: TGTGCCATCAGTGAGGGGACTAGCGGATCTCGAGAGACCCAGTACTTC. As protein: CAISEGTSGSRETQYF.

This clonotype showed up just a few times. The chain links TRBV12-3 or TRBV12-4 to TRBJ2-3; D is perhaps TRBD1 (7 bases). The CDR3 runs 15 residues. V was pared by 2 bases and J by 4 bases, with 13 bases between. CDR3 protein: CASSLTGRGADTQYF. The CDR3 DNA sequence: TGTGCCAGCAGTTTAACCGGCAGGGGGGCAGATACGCAGTATTTT.

The rearrangement links TRBV27 to TRBJ1-1, with D unclear. The CDR3 is made up of 16 amino acids. Trimming removed 3 bases from V and 2 bases from J, with 16 bases in between. In germline, CDR1 is MNHEY, CDR2 SMNVEV (reference sequence). CDR3 bases: TGTGCCAGCAGTTTCTCGGCCCGTCAGATTAACACTGAAGCTTTCTTT. Its protein product is CASSFSARQINTEAFF.

The rearrangement joins TRBV20-1 to TRBJ2-3; D may be TRBD2 (5 bases). The CDR3 covers 14 residues. Germline V gives CDR1 DFQATT, CDR2 SNEGSKA (reference sequence). V shed 1 base and J shed 0 bases, with 8 bases lying between them. CDR3 residues: CSARGAESTDTQYF. CDR3 DNA sequence: TGCAGTGCTAGAGGAGCGGAGAGCACAGATACGCAGTATTTT.

This clonotype was seen only a few times. V usage is TRBV24-1 and J usage is TRBJ1-2; D is undetermined. V lost 1 base to trimming and J lost 4 bases, with 6 bases between them. The CDR3 contains 13 residues. The germline V gene has CDR1 KGHDR and CDR2 SFDVKD. The CDR3 nucleotides are TGTGCCACCAGTGATTTTTCGGGCTATGGCTACACCTTC. It codes for CATSDFSGYGYTF.